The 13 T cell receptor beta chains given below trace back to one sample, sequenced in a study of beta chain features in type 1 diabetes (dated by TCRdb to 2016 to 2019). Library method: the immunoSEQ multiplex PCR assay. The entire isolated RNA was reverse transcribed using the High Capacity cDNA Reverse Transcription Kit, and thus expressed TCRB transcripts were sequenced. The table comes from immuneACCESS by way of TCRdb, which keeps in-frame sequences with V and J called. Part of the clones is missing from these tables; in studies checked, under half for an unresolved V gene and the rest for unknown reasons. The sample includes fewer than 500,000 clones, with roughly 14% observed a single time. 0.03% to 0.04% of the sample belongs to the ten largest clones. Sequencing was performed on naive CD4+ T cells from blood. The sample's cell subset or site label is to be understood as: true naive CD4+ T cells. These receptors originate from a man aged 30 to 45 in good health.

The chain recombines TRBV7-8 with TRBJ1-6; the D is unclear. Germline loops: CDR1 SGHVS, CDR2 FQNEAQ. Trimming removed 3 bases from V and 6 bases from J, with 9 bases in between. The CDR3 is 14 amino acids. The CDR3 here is CASSFGSFNSPLHF. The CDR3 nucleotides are TGTGCCAGCAGCTTTGGATCTTTTAATTCACCCCTCCACTTT.

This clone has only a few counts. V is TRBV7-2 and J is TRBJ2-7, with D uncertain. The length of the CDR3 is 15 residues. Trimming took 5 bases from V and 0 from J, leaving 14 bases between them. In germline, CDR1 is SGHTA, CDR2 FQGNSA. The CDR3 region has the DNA TGTGCCAGCAGCCCCCTTCCAGGCAGCTCCTACGAGCAGTACTTC. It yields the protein CASSPLPGSSYEQYF.

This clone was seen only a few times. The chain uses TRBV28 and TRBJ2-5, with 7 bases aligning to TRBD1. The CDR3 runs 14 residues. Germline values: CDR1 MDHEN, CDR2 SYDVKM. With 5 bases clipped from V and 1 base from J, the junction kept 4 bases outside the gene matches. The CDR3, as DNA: TGTGCCAGCAGTCCGGGACAGATCCAAGAGACCCAGTACTTC. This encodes CASSPGQIQETQYF.

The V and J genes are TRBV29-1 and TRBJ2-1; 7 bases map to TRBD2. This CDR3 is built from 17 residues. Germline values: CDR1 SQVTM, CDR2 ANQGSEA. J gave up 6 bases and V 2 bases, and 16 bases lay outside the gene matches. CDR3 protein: CSVEPLYGKGRGNEQFF. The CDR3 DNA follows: TGCAGCGTTGAACCTCTCTACGGTAAAGGGAGGGGCAATGAGCAGTTCTTC.

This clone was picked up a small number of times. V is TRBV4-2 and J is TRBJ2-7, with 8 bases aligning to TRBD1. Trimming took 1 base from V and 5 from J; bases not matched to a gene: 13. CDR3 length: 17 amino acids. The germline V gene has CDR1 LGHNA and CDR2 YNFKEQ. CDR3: CASSQAKLGQGVNEQYF. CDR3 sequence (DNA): TGTGCCAGCAGCCAAGCCAAGTTAGGACAGGGTGTAAACGAGCAGTACTTC.

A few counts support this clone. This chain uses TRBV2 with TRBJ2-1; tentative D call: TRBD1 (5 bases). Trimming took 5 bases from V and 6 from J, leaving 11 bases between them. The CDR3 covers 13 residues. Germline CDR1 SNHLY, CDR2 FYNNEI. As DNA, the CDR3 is TGTGCCAGCAGTACCGACAGCAGCAATGAGCAGTTCTTC. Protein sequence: CASSTDSSNEQFF.

The CDR3 loop reads CASSLVGGMSGGGYTF. In nucleotides, the CDR3 is TGTGCCAGCAGCTTAGTCGGGGGCATGAGTGGTGGTGGCTACACCTTC. The chain is built from TRBV7-2 and TRBJ1-2, with a possible D match to TRBD1 (6 bases). CDR1 SGHTA and CDR2 FQGNSA come from the germline V gene. The CDR3 length is 16 residues. The V end was cut by 1 base, the J end by 7 bases, with 19 bases between.

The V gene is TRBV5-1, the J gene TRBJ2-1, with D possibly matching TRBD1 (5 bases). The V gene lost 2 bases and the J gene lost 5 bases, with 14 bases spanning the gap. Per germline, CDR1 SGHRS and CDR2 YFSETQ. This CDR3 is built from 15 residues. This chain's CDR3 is CASSFGPDSHNEQFF. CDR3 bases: TGCGCCAGCAGCTTCGGTCCCGACAGCCACAATGAGCAGTTCTTC.

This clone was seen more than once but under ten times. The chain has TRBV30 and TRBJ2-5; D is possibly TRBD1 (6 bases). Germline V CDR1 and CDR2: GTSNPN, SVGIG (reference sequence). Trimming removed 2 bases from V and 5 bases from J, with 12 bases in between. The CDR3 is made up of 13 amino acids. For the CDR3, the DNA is TGTGCCTGGAGTAGCAGGGGATTGGAGACCCAGTACTTC. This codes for CAWSSRGLETQYF.

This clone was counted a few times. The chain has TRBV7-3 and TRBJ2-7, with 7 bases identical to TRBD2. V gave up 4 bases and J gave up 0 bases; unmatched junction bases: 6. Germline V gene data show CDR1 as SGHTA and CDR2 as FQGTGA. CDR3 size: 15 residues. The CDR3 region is CASSSAGANSYEQYV. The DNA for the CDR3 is TGTGCCAGCAGCTCCGCGGGAGCTAACTCCTACGAGCAGTACGTC.

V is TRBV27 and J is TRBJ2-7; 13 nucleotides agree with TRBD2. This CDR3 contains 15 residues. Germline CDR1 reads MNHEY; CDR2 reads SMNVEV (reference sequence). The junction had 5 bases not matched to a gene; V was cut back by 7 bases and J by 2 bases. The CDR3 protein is CASKPGTSGTYEQYV. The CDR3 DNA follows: TGTGCCAGCAAACCCGGGACTAGCGGGACCTACGAGCAGTACGTC.

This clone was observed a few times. CDR3 sequence (DNA): TGCGCCAGCAGCCAATCCGAAGGCTATAATTCACCCCTCCACTTT. Its protein product is CASSQSEGYNSPLHF. The V call is TRBV4-1, the J call TRBJ1-6; no definite D call. Germline V gene lookup returns CDR1 MGHRA and CDR2 YSYEKL. V was pared by 2 bases and J by 3 bases, with 8 bases between. The CDR3 covers 15 residues.

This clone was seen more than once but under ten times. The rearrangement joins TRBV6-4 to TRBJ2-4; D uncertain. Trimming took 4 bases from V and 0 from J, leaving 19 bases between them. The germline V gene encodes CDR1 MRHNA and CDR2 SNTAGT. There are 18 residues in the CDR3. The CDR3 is CASSGLASLVLAKNIQYF. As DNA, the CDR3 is TGTGCCAGCAGTGGGTTGGCCTCACTTGTACTAGCCAAAAACATTCAGTACTTC.